Described below is a single T cell receptor (beta chain) sequence and its context. The antigen this receptor binds is unknown. Qualities for individual bases were not recorded, and no much larger clone is one base off. The immunoSEQ multiplex PCR, with forward primers for 54 TRBV segments and reverse primers for 13 TRBJ segments, was used to amplify TCRB CDR3 regions. Pre-culture CD4+ samples were sequenced at deep resolution, targeting over 150,000 T cell genomes. Sequencing of amplicons was performed on an Illumina HiSeq System, and 87 bp reads covering the CDR3 were generated. The original pipeline was this. Reads were corrected for PCR and sequencing errors, and CDR3 regions were defined by alignment to IMGT reference sequences. Synthetic template pools were used to estimate template counts and unique rearrangement counts. Clonality was computed as 1 minus Pielou's evenness. The Daley-Smith estimator was used to estimate richness. Repertoire overlap was measured with Morisita's index. A clone counted as low-abundance if it appeared in cultured samples but went undetected in the pre-culture repertoire of the same donor. This immuneACCESS table, as held by TCRdb, lists in-frame sequences with V and J called but not all clones. Of the missing ones, under half trace to an unresolved V gene in checked studies; the others have no known cause. The D gene and trimming were derived from the DNA, and the V and J assignments and clone size from that table. In this sample the table shows about 73,000 clones, roughly 75% of which occur a single time. 1.5% to 2% of the sample rests with the top ten.

The data derive from a study of T cell repertoires and HLA-DP antigens listed by TCRdb under 2018. Study-level background: Using HeLa cells transduced to present allogeneic HLA-DP, the study set up an in vitro model of CD4+ T cell alloreactivity. Average DNA input was around 220 ng for sorted CD137+CD4+ samples, compared with 1,000 to 1,500 ng for pre-culture CD4+ samples. One alloantigen differed from self by one peptide-binding groove amino acid, whereas the other differed by ten, modelling structurally similar versus dissimilar alloantigens. Of the three donors, two were male and one was female, and their ages ranged from the 18-to-29 age band up to the 60-to-69 age band. The investigation overall reported the following: Sorted CD137+ cells showed similar clonality against both alloantigens (approximately 0.37), much higher than the clonality of pre-culture samples (approximately 0.04). Separate analysis of naive and memory CD4+ repertoires was not performed. Clones undetected before culture had an average cumulative frequency of roughly 35% against one allele versus around 51% against the other. Limitations included only a few donors, a non-physiological HeLa antigen-presenting system, and the use of total CD4+ responder cells.

Untouched CD4+ T cells were isolated from Ficoll-separated PBMC by magnetic bead negative selection, reaching an average purity of nearly 98%. Untouched CD4+ T cells were isolated from Ficoll-separated PBMC with magnetic beads, reaching about 98% purity with negligible CD8+ contamination. Peripheral blood mononuclear cells came from the buffy coats of a few healthy blood donors. CMV seronegative status was shared by all three donors. Genomic DNA was extracted with the DNeasy Blood & Tissue Kit. TCRB sequencing was performed on genomic DNA from sorted CD137+CD4+ cells and pre-culture CD4+ baseline samples from each subject. The sample was CD4+ T cells from PBMCs. The sequence derives from a man aged 55 to 70 in good health and CMV-seronegative.

CDR3 loop: CASSSYRQGGDGYTF. The DNA reads as follows: TGTGCCAGCAGCTCGTACAGACAGGGAGGAGATGGCTACACCTTC. The chain uses TRBV7-2 and TRBJ1-2; 7 of the junction bases match TRBD1. From the germline V gene, CDR1 is SGHTA and CDR2 is FQGNSA. Counted from cysteine to phenylalanine, this CDR3 has 15 amino acids. Of the read, only the CDR3 DNA is kept; its 45 bases are in frame from base 1. After removal of 4 bases from V and 6 bases from J, the junction retains 11 bases not matched to a gene.